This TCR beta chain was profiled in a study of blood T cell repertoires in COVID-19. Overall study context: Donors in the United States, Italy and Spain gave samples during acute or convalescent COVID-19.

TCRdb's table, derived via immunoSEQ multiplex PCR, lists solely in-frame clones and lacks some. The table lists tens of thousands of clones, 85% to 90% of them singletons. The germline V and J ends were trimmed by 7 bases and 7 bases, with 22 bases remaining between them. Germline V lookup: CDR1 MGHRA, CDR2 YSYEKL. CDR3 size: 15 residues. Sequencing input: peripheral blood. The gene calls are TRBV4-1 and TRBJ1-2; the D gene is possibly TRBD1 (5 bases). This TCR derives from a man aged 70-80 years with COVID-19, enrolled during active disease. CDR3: CASTQGNGVKAGYTF. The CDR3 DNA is TGCGCCAGCACCCAGGGTAACGGGGTCAAGGCTGGCTACACCTTC.